This T cell receptor (beta chain) was profiled in a study of cytomegalovirus exposure and HLA in healthy donors. Across the study: The Caucasian-associated ancestry cluster contained about 80% of the approximately 400 genotyped donors. Regarding the study as a whole: Earlier results showed most TCR beta V segments being productive about 90% or about 30% of the time. Apparent HLA restriction characterized most CMV-associated TCR beta chains in a later analysis. TCR beta V- and J-gene trimming, according to a later analysis, was linked to a missense DCLRE1C variant.

CDR3 length: 17 residues. CDR1 is MDHEN, CDR2 SYDVKM, per germline. The V gene end was trimmed by 5 bases and the J gene end by 5 bases; junction bases not matched to a gene: 13. 13 Jbeta primers and 60 Vbeta primers were used for the PCR. The method was immunoSEQ multiplex PCR; TCRdb's version includes in-frame clones alone and lacks a portion of them. Of 200,000 to 250,000 clones in the sample, 70% to 85% are singletons; the top ten hold more than 0.45%. Concerning this clone itself: What it recognizes is unknown.

The sequenced material came from PBMCs. The TCR originated in a woman aged 40 to 49 in good health and CMV-seronegative. The chain couples TRBV28 to TRBJ2-7, with 12 bases fitting TRBD2. This chain's CDR3 is CASSPTRRTSGIDEQYF. The CDR3 region has the DNA TGTGCCAGCAGTCCTACCCGGCGGACTAGCGGGATCGACGAGCAGTACTTC.